One sample yielded the 32 T cell receptor beta chains listed below, sequenced in a study of CD8+ T cells in alopecia areata. As to treatment: oral pan-JAK inhibitor, 5-10 mg twice daily. Extraction and reverse transcription of RNA yielded cDNA as the sequencing template. Only in-frame clones appear in the TCRdb table, and some are missing; sequencing was by immunoSEQ multiplex PCR. This sample has approximately 100,000 clones, with 85% to 90% found just once. The input for sequencing was CD8+ T cells sorted from blood, taken around week 31, from a patient treated with tofacitinib. Receptor source: a human donor with alopecia areata.

This rearrangement joins TRBV29-1 to TRBJ2-7, with TRBD1 identical over 8 bases. The V and J ends lost 8 bases and 3 bases, in that order; junction bases with no gene match: 3. The length of the CDR3 is 11 residues. CDR1 and CDR2 from the germline V gene are SQVTM and ANQGSEA. In DNA form, the CDR3 reads TGCAGCACGGGGACAGGCTACGAGCAGTACTTC. Translating gives CSTGTGYEQYF.

Of note for this clone: At one end, the junction sequence differs from germline, possibly due to a read error. J is TRBJ2-7 and V is TRBV30; D remains unclear. CDR3 size: 13 residues. CDR1 is GTSNPN and CDR2 is SVGIG in the germline V gene (reference sequence). As DNA, the CDR3 is TGTGCCTGGACCCTAGACGTCTCCAACGAGCAGTACTTC. Its protein is CAWTLDVSNEQYF.

This chain links TRBV7-9 with TRBJ2-7; D call uncertain. Germline loops: CDR1 SEHNR, CDR2 FQNEAQ (reference sequence). Trimming left V 1 base short and J 3 bases short, with 7 bases between. The CDR3 is 13 amino acids. CDR3 in DNA: TGTGCCAGCAGCTTAGGTTCGGACTACGAGCAGTACTTC. This translates into CASSLGSDYEQYF. Based on the CDR3 plus reference TRBV7-9 and TRBJ2-7, the full variable domain is DTGVSQNPRHKITKRGQNVTFRCDPISEHNRLYWYRQTLGQGPEFLTYFQNEAQLEKSRLLSDRFSAERPKGSFSTLEIQRTEQGDSAMYLCASSLGSDYEQYFGPGTRLTVT.

The chain couples TRBV5-1 to TRBJ2-7, with D possibly being TRBD1 (5 bases). Trimming pared 4 bases from V and 4 bases from J, leaving 15 bases between. The CDR3 length is 14 residues. The germline CDR1 and CDR2 sequences are SGHRS and YFSETQ. The CDR3 bases are TGCGCCAGCAGCCTGGGGCCTTTGGGGTACGAGCAGTACTTC. Encoded protein: CASSLGPLGYEQYF.

The CDR3 here is CASSPSNTEAFF. For the CDR3, the DNA is TGTGCCAGCAGCCCCTCGAACACTGAAGCTTTCTTT. The chain couples TRBV9 to TRBJ1-1; D not resolved. V lost 4 bases, J lost 1 base, and 5 bases lay in between. CDR1 SGDLS and CDR2 YYNGEE come from the germline V gene. This CDR3 is built from 12 residues.

The chain employs TRBV4-2 and TRBJ2-7; 11 nucleotides line up with TRBD2. Trimming cost V 4 bases and J 7 bases; bases outside gene matches: 15. CDR1 and CDR2 (germline): LGHNA, YNFKEQ. The CDR3 length is 17 residues. CDR3 in amino acids: CASSPPLAGGLPKEQYF. CDR3 sequence (DNA): TGTGCCAGCAGCCCCCCTCTAGCGGGGGGACTACCTAAGGAGCAGTACTTC.

The chain employs TRBV5-1 and TRBJ2-1; 13 bases fit TRBD2. Germline trimming cut 1 base from V and 9 bases from J; bases unmatched to any gene: 4. This CDR3 region has 15 residues. Germline V lookup: CDR1 SGHRS, CDR2 YFSETQ. For the CDR3, the DNA is TGCGCCAGCAGCTTGCGACTAGCGGGAGGTGGTGAGCAGTTCTTC. Protein: CASSLRLAGGGEQFF.

The rearrangement links TRBV9 to TRBJ2-3; 8 nucleotides agree with TRBD2. The CDR3 totals 16 residues. Germline trimming cut 1 base from V and 0 bases from J; bases unmatched to any gene: 4. Germline CDR1 SGDLS, CDR2 YYNGEE. CDR3 nucleotide sequence: TGTGCCAGCAGCGTAAGGTCTAGCGGGAGCACAGATACGCAGTATTTT. Amino acids: CASSVRSSGSTDTQYF.

This clone has only one observation. The chain carries TRBV19 and TRBJ2-3; 9 nucleotides match TRBD2. This CDR3 has 15 residues. Per germline, CDR1 LNHDA and CDR2 SQIVND (reference sequence). With V trimmed by 5 bases and J by 2 bases, 5 bases remained unmatched. The CDR3 nucleotides are TGTGCCAGTAGTTTTGCGGGAGGGCCCACAGATACGCAGTATTTT. Protein: CASSFAGGPTDTQYF.

CDR3 region: CASSLRPGGGQPQHF. The CDR3 coding sequence is TGTGCCAGCAGTTTACGACCGGGGGGCGGTCAGCCCCAGCATTTT. The chain recombines TRBV27 with TRBJ1-5; D possibly corresponds to TRBD1 (6 bases). The CDR3 is made up of 15 amino acids. V was pared by 2 bases and J by 6 bases, with 14 bases between. In germline, CDR1 is MNHEY, CDR2 SMNVEV (reference sequence).

This clone was seen a handful of times. The chain links TRBV28 to TRBJ2-7; TRBD2 aligns across 9 bases. Trimming took 11 bases from V and 3 from J; bases not matched to a gene: 8. This CDR3 is 13 amino acids long. CDR1 and CDR2 from the germline V gene are MDHEN and SYDVKM. CDR3 in DNA: TGTGCCTCGACTAGCGGAGCCGACTACGAGCAGTACTTC. Translated, it gives CASTSGADYEQYF.

This sequence joins TRBV19 and TRBJ2-5, with D unresolved. Trimming removed 5 bases from V and 5 bases from J, with 12 bases in between. The CDR3 is 13 amino acids. CDR1 is LNHDA and CDR2 is SQIVND in the germline V gene (reference sequence). The DNA of the CDR3 is TGTGCCAGTAGTCTCCCAGGTGGGGAGACCCAGTACTTC. This gives the protein CASSLPGGETQYF.

The chain joins TRBV15 to TRBJ2-1, with D possibly TRBD1 on 6 matching bases. Germline V gene lookup returns CDR1 LNHNV and CDR2 YYDKDF (reference sequence). The V gene lost 1 base and the J gene lost 0 bases, with 10 bases spanning the gap. This CDR3 has 16 amino acids. The chain's CDR3 is CATSRGVGGSYNEQFF. CDR3 sequence (DNA): TGTGCCACCAGCAGAGGGGTAGGGGGCTCCTACAATGAGCAGTTCTTC.

The V gene is TRBV6-1, the J gene TRBJ1-1; 7 nucleotides line up with TRBD1. The CDR3 covers 13 residues. V lost 6 bases and J lost 1; bases outside the gene matches: 2. Germline-derived CDR1 and CDR2 are MNHNS and SASEGT. CDR3 DNA sequence: TGTGCCAGCAGATGGACAGGGAACACTGAAGCTTTCTTT. This codes for CASRWTGNTEAFF.

The chain recombines TRBV5-1 with TRBJ2-1; D ambiguous. Germline lookup yields CDR1 SGHRS and CDR2 YFSETQ. The CDR3 length is 12 residues. Trimming stripped 0 bases from V and 6 bases from J, with 4 bases between. Here the CDR3 reads CASSLDLNEQFF. The CDR3 bases are TGCGCCAGCAGCTTGGACCTCAATGAGCAGTTCTTC. Filled out from reference TRBV5-1 and TRBJ2-1, the complete variable domain reads KAGVTQTPRYLIKTRGQQVTLSCSPISGHRSVSWYQQTPGQGLQFLFEYFSETQRNKGNFPGRFSGRQFSNSRSEMNVSTLELGDSALYLCASSLDLNEQFFGPGTRLTVL.

A remark on this clone: At one boundary the junction diverges from the germline segment, which might be a read error. This sequence joins TRBV7-7 and TRBJ2-1, with 12 bases identical to TRBD2. CDR3 length: 14 residues. Germline loops: CDR1 SSHAT, CDR2 FNYEAQ (reference sequence). In nucleotides, the CDR3 is TGTGCTAGCAGCTTGACTAGCGGGAGCAATGAGCAGTTCTTC. It yields the protein CASSLTSGSNEQFF.

The V gene is TRBV7-8, the J gene TRBJ1-1; D not resolved. In germline, CDR1 is SGHVS, CDR2 FQNEAQ. CDR3 size: 14 residues. Trimming cost V 5 bases and J 1 base, with 11 bases left between them. The CDR3 region is CASSIGMTNTEAFF. CDR3 in DNA: TGTGCCAGCAGCATCGGGATGACGAACACTGAAGCTTTCTTT.

As DNA, the CDR3 is TGCAGCGTTGAAAGGGGCACAGGGGAGGTAGCTAACTATGGCTACACCTTC. This translates into CSVERGTGEVANYGYTF. The chain links TRBV29-1 to TRBJ1-2, with 7 bases that match TRBD1. CDR1 is SQVTM, CDR2 ANQGSEA, per germline. This CDR3 has 17 amino acids. V lost 2 bases and J lost 0; bases outside the gene matches: 12.

This clone was picked up one time. The CDR3 spells CASSFGILGNYEQYF. Here the CDR3 DNA reads TGTGCCAGCAGCTTTGGTATTTTGGGTAACTACGAGCAGTACTTC. This sequence joins TRBV5-4 and TRBJ2-7; D ambiguous. CDR3 length equals 15 residues. Germline loops: CDR1 SGHNT, CDR2 YYREEE (reference sequence). V was clipped by 2 bases and J by 3 bases, with 15 bases between them. Full variable domain (remainder filled in from reference TRBV5-4 and TRBJ2-7): ETGVTQSPTHLIKTRGQQVTLRCSSQSGHNTVSWYQQALGQGPQFIFQYYREEENGRGNFPPRFSGLQFPNYSSELNVNALELDDSALYLCASSFGILGNYEQYFGPGTRLTVT.

The V call is TRBV30, the J call TRBJ2-7, with TRBD1 as a possible D gene (6 bases). Germline CDR1 and CDR2: GTSNPN and SVGIG (reference sequence). The CDR3 has 14 residues. V shed 0 bases and J shed 1 base, with 10 bases lying between them. The CDR3 coding sequence is TGTGCCTGGAGTGTACAGGGTTCTTCCTACGAGCAGTACTTC. As protein: CAWSVQGSSYEQYF.

The V and J genes are TRBV9 and TRBJ2-2; no clear D gene. V was trimmed by 7 bases and J by 3 bases, leaving 4 bases between them. The CDR3 length is 11 residues. The germline gives CDR1 SGDLS, CDR2 YYNGEE. The CDR3 bases are TGTGCCAGCGGCGACACCGGGGAGCTGTTTTTT. This encodes CASGDTGELFF.

This clone came up once. The chain is built from TRBV25-1 and TRBJ1-4, with D uncertain. V was trimmed by 7 bases and J by 2 bases, leaving 14 bases between them. The CDR3 is 15 amino acids. Per germline, CDR1 MGHDK and CDR2 SYGVNS. In nucleotides, the CDR3 is TGTGCCAGCACGCTGGGAGGGTTTACTAATGAAAAACTGTTTTTT. Protein: CASTLGGFTNEKLFF.

The rearrangement links TRBV7-9 to TRBJ1-5; possible D gene TRBD1, 6 bases. In germline, CDR1 is SEHNR, CDR2 FQNEAQ (reference sequence). The CDR3 is 16 residues long. V dropped 2 bases and J dropped 0 bases, with 11 bases sitting between them. The DNA for the CDR3 is TGTGCCAGCAGCTTACAGGGGCCGGGTAGCAATCAGCCCCAGCATTTT. Its protein is CASSLQGPGSNQPQHF.

V and J are TRBV29-1 and TRBJ2-7; TRBD2 aligns across 14 bases. Germline assignment: CDR1 SQVTM and CDR2 ANQGSEA. The CDR3 has 18 amino acids. The V segment lost 0 bases and the J segment 0 bases; nucleotides outside the gene matches: 7. CDR3 coding DNA: TGCAGCGTTGAAGATGGAGGGACTAGCGGGGGTAGCTCCTACGAGCAGTACTTC. Its translation is CSVEDGGTSGGSSYEQYF.

The genes are TRBV11-1 and TRBJ2-1; D unresolved. The CDR3 length is 13 residues. The V and J ends lost 0 bases and 7 bases respectively, with 7 bases between them. Looked up from germline, CDR1 is SGHAT and CDR2 is FQDESV (reference sequence). The CDR3 nucleotides read TGTGCCAGCAGCTTAGCGAATATAAATGAGCAGTTCTTC. This translates into CASSLANINEQFF. Based on the CDR3 plus reference TRBV11-1 and TRBJ2-1, the full variable domain is EAEVAQSPRYKITEKSQAVAFWCDPISGHATLYWYRQILGQGPELLVQFQDESVVDDSQLPKDRFSAERLKGVDSTLKIQPAELGDSAMYLCASSLANINEQFFGPGTRLTVL.

On this clone: No conserved phenylalanine or tryptophan is present at the end of the CDR3, so a read error is the likely explanation. Because the CDR3's place on the DNA is in doubt, the DNA is left out and the CDR3 is given as listed by TCRdb. The V call is TRBV7-8, the J call TRBJ2-7; the D call of TRBD2 is as the table states it, not checked on the DNA. Counting both end residues, the CDR3 totals 11 amino acids. Germline assignment: CDR1 SGHVS and CDR2 FQNEAQ. The CDR3 is CASSLGSGGPC.

The chain joins TRBV18 to TRBJ2-5; 8 bases are shared with TRBD2. Germline lookup yields CDR1 KGHSH and CDR2 LQKENI. The CDR3 covers 17 residues. The V gene end was trimmed by 0 bases and the J gene end by 3 bases; junction bases not matched to a gene: 9. This CDR3 is CASSPPRRGGQEETQYF. DNA of the CDR3: TGTGCCAGCTCACCACCGAGACGGGGGGGCCAGGAAGAGACCCAGTACTTC.

The rearrangement joins TRBV4-1 to TRBJ2-3; the D call may be TRBD1 or TRBD2 (5 bases each). CDR1 MGHRA and CDR2 YSYEKL come from the germline V gene. The CDR3 runs 14 residues. With 4 bases removed from V and 2 bases from J, the gap between germline ends came to 10 bases. In DNA, the CDR3 is TGCGCCAGCAGCCTTGAGGGGTCCACAGATACGCAGTATTTT. Translation gives CASSLEGSTDTQYF.

The chain uses TRBV29-1 and TRBJ2-7; 10 bases map to TRBD2. The CDR3 has 15 residues. CDR1 is SQVTM and CDR2 is ANQGSEA in the germline V gene. V trimming: 0 bases; J trimming: 4 bases; junction bases outside the gene matches: 6. The CDR3 sequence: CSVEDTSGESYEQYF. Here the CDR3 DNA reads TGCAGCGTTGAAGATACTAGCGGGGAATCGTACGAGCAGTACTTC.

This rearrangement joins TRBV7-6 to TRBJ2-7; possibly TRBD2 for D (5 bases). Germline assignment: CDR1 SGHVS and CDR2 FNYEAQ. The V gene lost 1 base and the J gene lost 4 bases, with 17 bases spanning the gap. This CDR3 is 16 amino acids long. The CDR3 here is CASSLERRGIGYEQYF. CDR3 nucleotide sequence: TGTGCCAGCAGCTTAGAACGGCGAGGGATCGGGTACGAGCAGTACTTC. The full variable domain, its missing parts supplied by reference TRBV7-6 and TRBJ2-7, is GAGVSQSPRYKVTKRGQDVALRCDPISGHVSLYWYRQALGQGPEFLTYFNYEAQQDKSGLPNDRFSAERPEGSISTLTIQRTEQRDSAMYRCASSLERRGIGYEQYFGPGTRLTVT.

V and J are TRBV2 and TRBJ2-1; 9 nucleotides agree with TRBD2. This CDR3 is built from 15 residues. V was clipped by 5 bases and J by 5 bases; unmatched bases: 7. The germline V gene encodes CDR1 SNHLY and CDR2 FYNNEI. In nucleotides, the CDR3 is TGTGCCAGCAGTCCCGGGACTAGCACCCACAATGAGCAGTTCTTC. Translated: CASSPGTSTHNEQFF.

This clone was counted a single time. V usage is TRBV7-9 and J usage is TRBJ2-7, with D possibly matching TRBD2 (5 bases). With 4 bases removed from V and 3 bases from J, the gap between germline ends came to 16 bases. The CDR3 is 15 residues long. Germline V lookup: CDR1 SEHNR, CDR2 FQNEAQ (reference sequence). As DNA, the CDR3 is TGTGCCAGCAGCTCCTTACTAGGGTCGGACTACGAGCAGTACTTC. It is translated as CASSSLLGSDYEQYF.